Below, 5 T cell receptor beta chains from the same sample are listed, as sequenced in a study of blood T cell repertoires in COVID-19. Produced via immunoSEQ multiplex PCR; TCRdb's table is partial and in-frame only. The repertoire has over 130,000 clones, approximately 85% of them found once; the top ten carry roughly 4%. The source material was peripheral blood. The origin of the receptors is a woman older than 75 with acute or convalescent COVID-19.

The V call is TRBV2, the J call TRBJ2-5; 8 nucleotides align to TRBD1. The V segment lost 7 bases and the J segment 5 bases; nucleotides outside the gene matches: 15. This CDR3 region has 16 residues. Germline values: CDR1 SNHLY, CDR2 FYNNEI. CDR3 nucleotides: TGTGCCAGCACCTCACTTTCGGGACAGGACCGGGAGACCCAGTACTTC. Amino acids: CASTSLSGQDRETQYF.

This chain links TRBV19 with TRBJ2-5, with 11 bases fitting TRBD1. The germline V gene has CDR1 LNHDA and CDR2 SQIVND (reference sequence). Unmatched junction bases numbered 7, after V lost 6 bases and J lost 1 base. The CDR3 is made up of 16 amino acids. The DNA of the CDR3 is TGTGCCAGTAGACCCCGGACAGGGGGCGGCCAAGAGACCCAGTACTTC. Amino acid sequence: CASRPRTGGGQETQYF. The whole variable domain, remainder taken from reference TRBV19 and TRBJ2-5, is DGGITQSPKYLFRKEGQNVTLSCEQNLNHDAMYWYRQDPGQGLRLIYYSQIVNDFQKGDIAEGYSVSREKKESFPLTVTSAQKNPTAFYLCASRPRTGGGQETQYFGPGTRLLVL.

The chain employs TRBV19 and TRBJ2-2; 8 bases align to TRBD2. J gave up 3 bases and V 7 bases, and 7 bases lay outside the gene matches. This CDR3 region has 15 residues. Germline-derived CDR1 and CDR2 are LNHDA and SQIVND (reference sequence). CDR3 amino acids: CASIREGRDTGELFF. The CDR3 bases are TGTGCCAGTATACGGGAGGGCCGGGACACCGGGGAGCTGTTTTTT.

This clone has more than one count but fewer than ten. The chain employs TRBV7-6 and TRBJ1-5; D unresolved. This CDR3 comprises 13 residues. Deletions cut 5 bases from V and 7 bases from J, with 12 bases between. Per the germline V gene, CDR1 is SGHVS and CDR2 is FNYEAQ. The CDR3 sequence: CASSEMMEQPQHF. CDR3 DNA sequence: TGTGCCAGCAGCGAGATGATGGAGCAGCCCCAGCATTTT. The full variable domain, its missing parts supplied by reference TRBV7-6 and TRBJ1-5, is GAGVSQSPRYKVTKRGQDVALRCDPISGHVSLYWYRQALGQGPEFLTYFNYEAQQDKSGLPNDRFSAERPEGSISTLTIQRTEQRDSAMYRCASSEMMEQPQHFGDGTRLSIL.

V is TRBV19 and J is TRBJ2-5; D is perhaps TRBD1 (5 bases). Germline V gene sequence: CDR1 LNHDA, CDR2 SQIVND (reference sequence). Trimming shortened V by 6 bases and J by 5 bases, and 10 bases separated the two germline ends. This CDR3 has 12 amino acids. CDR3 bases: TGTGCCAGTAGCCAATCAGGGGAGACCCAGTACTTC. Encoded protein: CASSQSGETQYF.